This record concerns one TCR beta chain sequence. Antigen unknown. This entry belongs to a study of identical twins. General study points: Compared with unrelated sharing, twin-shared out-of-frame alpha sequences had more low-probability sequences. Cord blood beta clonotypes that were abundant carried fewer insertions, and memory repertoires showed no such trend.

TCRdb re-called the 5' RACE reads with MiXCR, one entry per CDR3 protein. The table has 600,000 to 700,000 distinct CDR3 sequences, roughly 20% seen once. Trimming removed 4 bases from V and 5 bases from J; junction bases left unmatched: 10. The length of the CDR3 is 16 residues. Germline V gene lookup returns CDR1 KGHDR and CDR2 SFDVKD. In addition, the sample was reused for a study of T cells expressing NK-cell markers. In that study: Top CD8+ clonotypes included the dominant CD3+CD56+NKG2C+ clonotypes in six donors.

This clonotype was obtained from a woman under 30 in good health. Material: PBMCs. The V gene is TRBV24-1, the J gene TRBJ2-5; TRBD1 aligns across 9 bases. For the CDR3, the DNA is TGTGCCACCAGTGACCCGGGACAGGGAAAATCGGAGACCCAGTACTTC. The encoded protein is CATSDPGQGKSETQYF.